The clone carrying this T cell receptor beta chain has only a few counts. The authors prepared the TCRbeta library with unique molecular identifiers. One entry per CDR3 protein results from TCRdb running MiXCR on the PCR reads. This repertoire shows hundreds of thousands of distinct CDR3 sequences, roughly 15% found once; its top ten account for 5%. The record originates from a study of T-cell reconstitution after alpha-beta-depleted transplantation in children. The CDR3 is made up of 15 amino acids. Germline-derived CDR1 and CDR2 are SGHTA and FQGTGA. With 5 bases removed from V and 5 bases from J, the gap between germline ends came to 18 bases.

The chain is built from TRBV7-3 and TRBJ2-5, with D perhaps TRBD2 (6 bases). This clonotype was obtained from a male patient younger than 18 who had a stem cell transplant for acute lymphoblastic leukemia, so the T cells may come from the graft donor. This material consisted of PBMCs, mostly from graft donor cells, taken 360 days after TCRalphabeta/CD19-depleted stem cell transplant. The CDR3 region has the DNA TGTGCCAGCAGCCAAACAGAACTAGCACGGGAGACCCAGTACTTC. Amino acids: CASSQTELARETQYF.